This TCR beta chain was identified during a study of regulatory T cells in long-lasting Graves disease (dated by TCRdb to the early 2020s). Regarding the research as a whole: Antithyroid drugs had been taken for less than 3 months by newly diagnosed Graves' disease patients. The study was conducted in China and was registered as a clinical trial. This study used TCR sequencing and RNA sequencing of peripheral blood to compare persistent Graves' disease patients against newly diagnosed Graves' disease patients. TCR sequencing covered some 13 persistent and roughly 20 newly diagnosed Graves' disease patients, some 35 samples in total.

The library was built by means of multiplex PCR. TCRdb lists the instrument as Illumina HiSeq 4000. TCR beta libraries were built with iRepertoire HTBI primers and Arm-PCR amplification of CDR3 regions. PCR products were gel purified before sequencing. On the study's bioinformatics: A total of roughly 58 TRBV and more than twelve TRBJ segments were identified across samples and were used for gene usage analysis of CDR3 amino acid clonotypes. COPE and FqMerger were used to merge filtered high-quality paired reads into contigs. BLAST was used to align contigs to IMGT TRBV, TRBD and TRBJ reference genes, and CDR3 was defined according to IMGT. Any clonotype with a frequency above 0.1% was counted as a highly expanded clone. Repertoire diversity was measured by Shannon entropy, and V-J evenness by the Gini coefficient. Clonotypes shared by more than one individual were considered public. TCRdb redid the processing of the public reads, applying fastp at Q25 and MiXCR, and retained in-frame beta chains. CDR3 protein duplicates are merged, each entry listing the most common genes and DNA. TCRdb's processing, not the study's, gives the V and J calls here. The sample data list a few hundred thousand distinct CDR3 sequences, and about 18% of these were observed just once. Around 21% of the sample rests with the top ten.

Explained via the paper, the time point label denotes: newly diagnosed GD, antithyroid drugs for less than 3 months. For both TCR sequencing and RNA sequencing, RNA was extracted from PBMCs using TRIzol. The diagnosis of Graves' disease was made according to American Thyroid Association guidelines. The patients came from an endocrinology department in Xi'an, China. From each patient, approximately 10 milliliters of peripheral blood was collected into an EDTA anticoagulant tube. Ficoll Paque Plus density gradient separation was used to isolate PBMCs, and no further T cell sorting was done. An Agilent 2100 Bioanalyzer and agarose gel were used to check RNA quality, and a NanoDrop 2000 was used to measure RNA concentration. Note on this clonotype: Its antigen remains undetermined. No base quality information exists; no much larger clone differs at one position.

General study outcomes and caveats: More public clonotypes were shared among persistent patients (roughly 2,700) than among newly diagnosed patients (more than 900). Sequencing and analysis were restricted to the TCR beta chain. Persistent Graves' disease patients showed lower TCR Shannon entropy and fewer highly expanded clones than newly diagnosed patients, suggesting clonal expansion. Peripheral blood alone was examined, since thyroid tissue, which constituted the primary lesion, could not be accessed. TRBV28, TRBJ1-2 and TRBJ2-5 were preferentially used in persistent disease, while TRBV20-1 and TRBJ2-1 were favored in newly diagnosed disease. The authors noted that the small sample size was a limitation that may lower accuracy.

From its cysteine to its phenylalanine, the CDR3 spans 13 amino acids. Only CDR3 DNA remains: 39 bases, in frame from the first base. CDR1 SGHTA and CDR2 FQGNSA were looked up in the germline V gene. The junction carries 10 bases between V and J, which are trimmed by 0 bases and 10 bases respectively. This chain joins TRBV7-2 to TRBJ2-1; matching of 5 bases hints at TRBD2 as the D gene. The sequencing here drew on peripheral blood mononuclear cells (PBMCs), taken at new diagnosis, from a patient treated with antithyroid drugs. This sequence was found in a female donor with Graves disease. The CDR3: CASSLAGESEQFF. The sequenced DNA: TGTGCCAGCAGCTTAGCGGGAGAATCGGAGCAGTTCTTC.